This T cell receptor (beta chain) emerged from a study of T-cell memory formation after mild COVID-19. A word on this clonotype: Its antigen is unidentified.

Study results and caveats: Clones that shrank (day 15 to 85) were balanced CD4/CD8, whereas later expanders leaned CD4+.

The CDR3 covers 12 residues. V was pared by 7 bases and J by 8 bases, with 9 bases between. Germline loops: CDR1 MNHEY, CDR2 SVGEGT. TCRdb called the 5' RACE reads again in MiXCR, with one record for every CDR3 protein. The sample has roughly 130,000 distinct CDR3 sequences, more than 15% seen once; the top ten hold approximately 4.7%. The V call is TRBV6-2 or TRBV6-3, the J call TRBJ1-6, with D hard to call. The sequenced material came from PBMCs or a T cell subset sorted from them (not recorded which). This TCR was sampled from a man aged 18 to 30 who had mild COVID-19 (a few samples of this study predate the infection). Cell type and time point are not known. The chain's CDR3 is CASKEVDSPLHF. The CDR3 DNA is TGTGCCAGCAAGGAGGTGGATTCACCCCTCCACTTT.